Shown below are 11 T cell receptor beta chains from a single sample sequenced in a study of shared clonotypes between healthy human individuals. TCRdb's table, derived via immunoSEQ multiplex PCR, lists solely in-frame clones and lacks some. The table lists 2,100,000 or so clones, roughly 95% of them singletons. Sequenced input: naive CD4+ T cells sorted from blood. Indicated subset: CD45RA+ positively selected. The receptors were gathered from a man younger than 35 in good health.

This sequence joins TRBV11-3 and TRBJ2-3; D gene ambiguous. V was clipped by 4 bases and J by 3 bases, with 8 bases between them. Germline V gives CDR1 SGHNT, CDR2 YENEEA. There are 13 residues in the CDR3. DNA for the CDR3: TGTGCCAGCAGCTCCTTACGGACAGATACGCAGTATTTT. This gives the protein CASSSLRTDTQYF.

This clone was seen a single time. This rearrangement joins TRBV9 to TRBJ2-3, with D unclear. Germline V gene lookup returns CDR1 SGDLS and CDR2 YYNGEE. The CDR3 has 13 residues. V was pared by 4 bases and J by 3 bases, with 9 bases between. The CDR3: CASSFRRTDTQYF. The CDR3 DNA is TGTGCCAGCAGCTTTCGGAGAACAGATACGCAGTATTTT.

The rearrangement joins TRBV5-1 to TRBJ2-2, with D possibly matching TRBD1 (6 bases). V lost 5 bases, J lost 3 bases, and 14 bases lay in between. The CDR3 sequence is 15 residues long. From germline, CDR1 is SGHRS and CDR2 YFSETQ. CDR3 amino acids: CASRAGRGDTGELFF. As DNA, the CDR3 is TGCGCCAGCAGAGCTGGCAGGGGAGACACCGGGGAGCTGTTTTTT.

The CDR3 is CATSRGDRLGWVTEAFF. CDR3 in DNA: TGTGCCACCAGCAGAGGGGACAGGCTAGGTTGGGTCACTGAAGCTTTCTTT. The V gene is TRBV15, the J gene TRBJ1-1, with 8 bases that match TRBD1. The CDR3 extends over 17 amino acids. The germline CDR1 and CDR2 sequences are LNHNV and YYDKDF (reference sequence). Trimming removed 1 base from V and 4 bases from J; junction bases left unmatched: 11.

The chain recombines TRBV29-1 with TRBJ2-7, with D perhaps being TRBD1 or TRBD2 (5 bases each). The germline V gene encodes CDR1 SQVTM and CDR2 ANQGSEA. This CDR3 is 16 amino acids long. V lost 7 bases to trimming and J lost 0 bases, with 22 bases between them. The CDR3 here is CSATRGVRGSSYEQYF. The CDR3, as DNA: TGCAGCGCCACCCGAGGGGTGAGAGGGTCCTCCTACGAGCAGTACTTC.

The chain couples TRBV5-4 to TRBJ2-3; the D gene is possibly TRBD2 (5 bases). Trimming cost V 5 bases and J 0 bases, with 10 bases left between them. Germline V gene lookup returns CDR1 SGHNT and CDR2 YYREEE (reference sequence). The CDR3 is made up of 14 amino acids. CDR3 amino acids: CASRRLPSTDTQYF. In DNA form, the CDR3 reads TGTGCCAGCAGGCGACTACCCAGCACAGATACGCAGTATTTT.

The rearrangement links TRBV10-3 to TRBJ2-3, with D uncertain. Deletions cut 6 bases from V and 6 bases from J, with 13 bases between. The CDR3 is 13 amino acids. The V gene's germline CDR1 is ENHRY and CDR2 SYGVKD. CDR3 residues: CAIRGRLEDTQYF. The CDR3, as DNA: TGTGCCATCAGGGGTCGCCTGGAGGATACGCAGTATTTT.

This clone occurred once. The V call is TRBV30, the J call TRBJ1-2; TRBD1 aligns across 7 bases. This CDR3 spans 12 amino acids. Trimming took 8 bases from V and 7 from J; bases not matched to a gene: 10. The germline V gene encodes CDR1 GTSNPN and CDR2 SVGIG (reference sequence). CDR3 in DNA: TGTGCCCTAACCCGGACAGGCTTTGGCTACACCTTC. It codes for CALTRTGFGYTF.

The chain couples TRBV4-1 to TRBJ1-4; 10 nucleotides match TRBD1. The length of the CDR3 is 19 residues. Trimming at V came to 0 bases and at J to 4 bases, leaving 11 bases not matched to a gene. The V gene's germline CDR1 is MGHRA and CDR2 YSYEKL. CDR3 amino acids: CASSQELDRGRALNEKLFF. The CDR3 DNA sequence: TGCGCCAGCAGCCAAGAGTTAGACAGGGGGCGGGCCCTTAATGAAAAACTGTTTTTT.

As for this clone: Other DNA sequences from this sample encode an identical CDR3 as well. The genes are TRBV7-9 and TRBJ2-7; D may be TRBD1 (5 bases). This CDR3 spans 12 amino acids. The germline V gene has CDR1 SEHNR and CDR2 FQNEAQ (reference sequence). V lost 5 bases to trimming and J lost 2 bases, with 7 bases between them. The CDR3 DNA reads as TGTGCCAGCAGCCTAGGGGCCTACGAGCAGTACTTC. Amino acid sequence: CASSLGAYEQYF.

J is TRBJ2-7 and V is TRBV6-1, with D perhaps matching TRBD2 (5 bases). V lost 3 bases to trimming and J lost 0 bases, with 9 bases between them. CDR3 size: 14 residues. Germline V CDR1 and CDR2: MNHNS, SASEGT. The CDR3 DNA follows: TGTGCCAGCAGTGAGGAGGCAGGCTCCTACGAGCAGTACTTC. It translates to CASSEEAGSYEQYF.